Each of the 23 T cell receptor beta chains below was sequenced from the same sample in a study of blood T cells in healthy people across ages. Alongside a J-beta primer mix, a sample-barcoded 5' primer served in a second PCR lasting roughly 6 to 11 cycles. TCRdb re-called the 5' RACE reads through MiXCR, storing one row per CDR3 protein. The repertoire consists of about 540,000 distinct CDR3 sequences, with around 24% occurring once and the leading ten covering under 9%. The same data also went into a second study, on T cells of mothers and their children.

Specimen: blood. The receptors shown here come from a boy between 10 and 17 years old in good health.

V is TRBV21-1 and J is TRBJ2-1. TRBV21-1 is tagged as a pseudogene. This CDR3 has 12 residues. The CDR3 DNA reads as TGTGCCAGCAGCAAAGGAGACAATGAGCAGTTCTTC. Translation gives CASSKGDNEQFF.

This sequence joins TRBV15 and TRBJ2-6, with D tentatively TRBD2 (5 bases). The germline V gene has CDR1 LNHNV and CDR2 YYDKDF (reference sequence). V gave up 8 bases and J gave up 1 base, with 15 bases separating them. This CDR3 has 16 residues. CDR3 in amino acids: CATDTAVGSGANVLTF. DNA of the CDR3: TGTGCCACCGATACAGCGGTCGGGTCTGGGGCCAACGTCCTGACTTTC.

This rearrangement joins TRBV7-6 to TRBJ2-7; a possible D gene is TRBD1 (5 bases). V lost 1 base, J lost 4 bases, and 14 bases lay in between. The CDR3 runs to 15 residues. Germline-derived CDR1 and CDR2 are SGHVS and FNYEAQ. The CDR3 sequence is CASSLVGFGAYEQYF. The DNA of the CDR3 is TGTGCCAGCAGCTTAGTGGGTTTTGGGGCTTACGAGCAGTACTTC.

This clonotype was found a few times. V is TRBV6-5 and J is TRBJ2-1, with TRBD1 identical over 7 bases. V shed 6 bases and J 8 bases; nucleotides not matched to a gene: 7. Germline loops: CDR1 MNHEY, CDR2 SVGAGI. CDR3 size: 13 residues. The CDR3 is CASSFRQGHEQFF. The CDR3 DNA reads as TGTGCCAGCAGCTTTCGACAGGGACATGAGCAGTTCTTC.

The chain links TRBV20-1 to TRBJ1-1, with 7 bases that match TRBD1. V lost 3 bases and J lost 1; bases outside the gene matches: 5. The CDR3 contains 14 residues. Germline CDR1 DFQATT, CDR2 SNEGSKA (reference sequence). CDR3 in DNA: TGCAGTGCTAGGTTTCGACAGGGGAACACTGAAGCTTTCTTT. Amino acid sequence: CSARFRQGNTEAFF.

This clonotype was seen ten or more times. V and J are TRBV5-1 and TRBJ2-1; 9 nucleotides match TRBD2. The V and J ends lost 2 bases and 7 bases, in that order; junction bases with no gene match: 7. The CDR3 is 15 residues long. Germline-derived CDR1 and CDR2 are SGHRS and YFSETQ. CDR3 sequence reads: CASSFVLAGKNEQFF. The DNA of the CDR3 is TGCGCCAGCAGCTTTGTCCTAGCGGGGAAAAATGAGCAGTTCTTC.

Ten or more counts support this clonotype. The rearrangement uses TRBV12-3 or TRBV12-4 and TRBJ2-5; TRBD1 matches 9 bases. The V and J ends lost 4 bases and 1 base, in that order; junction bases with no gene match: 7. This CDR3 has 16 amino acids. The CDR3 region is CASSSQNRGPQETQYF. The CDR3 region has the DNA TGTGCCAGCAGTTCACAGAACAGGGGGCCCCAAGAGACCCAGTACTTC.

This clonotype has more than one count but fewer than ten. The V and J genes are TRBV10-3 and TRBJ1-5, with D unresolved. With 5 bases removed from V and 0 bases from J, the gap between germline ends came to 11 bases. The CDR3 runs to 15 residues. Per germline, CDR1 ENHRY and CDR2 SYGVKD. CDR3 in amino acids: CAISHGPYSNQPQHF. The CDR3 region has the DNA TGTGCCATCAGTCATGGCCCCTATAGCAATCAGCCCCAGCATTTT.

The chain is built from TRBV12-3 or TRBV12-4 and TRBJ2-3, with D unclear. V lost 1 base to trimming and J lost 0 bases, with 11 bases between them. This CDR3 region has 16 residues. As DNA, the CDR3 is TGTGCCAGCAGTTTAGGAAACTTCTTAAGCACAGATACGCAGTATTTT. Translating gives CASSLGNFLSTDTQYF.

The rearrangement uses TRBV29-1 and TRBJ1-1; D is possibly TRBD1 (6 bases). CDR3 length: 11 amino acids. V lost 4 bases, J lost 8 bases, and 11 bases lay in between. Looked up from germline, CDR1 is SQVTM and CDR2 is ANQGSEA. The CDR3 region has the DNA TGCAGCGTTGCCGTAAGGGGGGAAGCTTTCTTT. It translates to CSVAVRGEAFF. Filled out from reference TRBV29-1 and TRBJ1-1, the complete variable domain reads SAVISQKPSRDICQRGTSLTIQCQVDSQVTMMFWYRQQPGQSLTLIATANQGSEATYESGFVIDKFPISRPNLTFSTLTVSNMSPEDSSIYLCSVAVRGEAFFGQGTRLTVV.

This clonotype has more than one count but fewer than ten. This sequence joins TRBV2 and TRBJ2-3, with D perhaps assigned TRBD1 or TRBD2 (5 bases each). V lost 7 bases, J lost 0 bases, and 8 bases lay in between. Germline values: CDR1 SNHLY, CDR2 FYNNEI. The CDR3 is made up of 13 amino acids. CDR3 sequence (DNA): TGTGCCAGCATGGGACCTAGCACAGATACGCAGTATTTT. Its protein is CASMGPSTDTQYF.

This clonotype has a handful of counts. This chain links TRBV6-6 with TRBJ1-5; a possible D gene is TRBD1 (5 bases). Per the germline V gene, CDR1 is MNHNY and CDR2 is SVGAGI (reference sequence). With 5 bases removed from V and 7 bases from J, the gap between germline ends came to 21 bases. The CDR3 has 16 amino acids. The CDR3 nucleotides read TGTGCCAGCAGTACCCACCGCAGGGAAAGTCTCCAGCCCCAGCATTTT. This encodes CASSTHRRESLQPQHF.

The chain uses TRBV6-1 and TRBJ2-7, with a possible D match to TRBD2 (5 bases). V lost 4 bases to trimming and J lost 0 bases, with 13 bases between them. Germline-derived CDR1 and CDR2 are MNHNS and SASEGT. The CDR3 consists of 15 residues. CDR3 residues: CASSVERASSYEQYF. CDR3 nucleotide sequence: TGTGCCAGCAGTGTTGAGAGGGCCTCCTCCTACGAGCAGTACTTC.

The genes are TRBV6-1 and TRBJ2-5; D tentatively fits TRBD1 or TRBD2 (7 bases each). TRBJ2-1 explains the end of the DNA better; the J call may be wrong. Germline assignment: CDR1 MNHNS and CDR2 SASEGT. The CDR3 sequence is 17 residues long. The DNA for the CDR3 is TGTGCCAGCAGTCCCAGGGGGGGGGGAGGGAGGTCGAATGAGCAGTTCTTC. It encodes CASSPRGGGGRSNEQFF.

The chain links TRBV10-3 to TRBJ2-1; D is possibly TRBD1 or TRBD2 (5 bases each). Germline lookup yields CDR1 ENHRY and CDR2 SYGVKD. Trimming stripped 10 bases from V and 5 bases from J, with 15 bases between. The CDR3 runs to 13 residues. The CDR3: CANREGENNEQFF. CDR3 in DNA: TGTGCCAACCGGGAAGGGGAAAACAATGAGCAGTTCTTC.

The rearrangement joins TRBV25-1 to TRBJ1-2, with 7 bases lining up with TRBD1. CDR3 length: 15 amino acids. V was pared by 3 bases and J by 4 bases, with 8 bases of the junction left unmatched. Germline V gives CDR1 MGHDK, CDR2 SYGVNS. This chain's CDR3 is CASSDPGGSGYGYTF. As DNA, the CDR3 is TGTGCCAGCAGTGATCCAGGGGGTTCGGGCTATGGCTACACCTTC.

This clonotype was counted only a few times. The chain is built from TRBV19 and TRBJ2-5; 9 bases agree with TRBD1. CDR3 length: 15 residues. The V and J ends lost 1 base and 2 bases, in that order; junction bases with no gene match: 2. Germline lookup yields CDR1 LNHDA and CDR2 SQIVND (reference sequence). The CDR3: CASSIGQGEQETQYF. The CDR3 DNA is TGTGCCAGTAGTATAGGACAGGGGGAACAAGAGACCCAGTACTTC.

This chain connects TRBV4-3 to TRBJ2-5; tentative D call: TRBD1 (6 bases). CDR3 length: 18 amino acids. Trimming took off 0 bases at V and 4 bases at J, with 21 bases between the two ends. Germline-derived CDR1 and CDR2 are LGHNA and YSLEER. The CDR3 coding sequence is TGCGCCAGCAGCCAAGAGGCACCTCCAGGGGTGGGTGGAGAGACCCAGTACTTC. This encodes CASSQEAPPGVGGETQYF.

This clonotype was picked up a small number of times. The chain joins TRBV7-9 to TRBJ1-2, with TRBD1 matching 7 bases. From germline, CDR1 is SEHNR and CDR2 FQNEAQ (reference sequence). The J segment lost 3 bases and the V segment lost 0 bases, leaving 1 base of the junction unmatched. There are 14 residues in the CDR3. The CDR3 is CASSLAGTDYGYTF. In nucleotides, the CDR3 is TGTGCCAGCAGCTTAGCAGGGACAGACTATGGCTACACCTTC. Together with reference TRBV7-9 and TRBJ1-2, the CDR3 gives the full variable domain: DTGVSQNPRHKITKRGQNVTFRCDPISEHNRLYWYRQTLGQGPEFLTYFQNEAQLEKSRLLSDRFSAERPKGSFSTLEIQRTEQGDSAMYLCASSLAGTDYGYTFGSGTRLTVV.

This clonotype was seen a few times. J is TRBJ2-7 and V is TRBV20-1, with 10 bases lining up with TRBD2. V lost 3 bases, J lost 0 bases, and 8 bases stayed unmatched. Germline-derived CDR1 and CDR2 are DFQATT and SNEGSKA (reference sequence). The CDR3 length is 16 residues. In DNA form, the CDR3 reads TGCAGTGCTAGTGATAGTCTAGCGGGAGTCTCCTACGAGCAGTACTTC. Protein: CSASDSLAGVSYEQYF.

The chain links TRBV5-6 to TRBJ2-3; TRBD2 is a possible D gene (5 bases). V dropped 0 bases and J dropped 2 bases, with 16 bases sitting between them. CDR3 length: 17 residues. The V gene's germline CDR1 is SGHDT and CDR2 YYEEEE. CDR3: CASSLGRSEIYTDTQYF. The CDR3 region has the DNA TGTGCCAGCAGCTTGGGCCGTAGCGAGATATACACAGATACGCAGTATTTT.

V is TRBV4-3 and J is TRBJ2-7; 9 bases agree with TRBD1. The germline V gene encodes CDR1 LGHNA and CDR2 YSLEER. The J segment lost 12 bases and the V segment lost 3 bases, leaving 12 bases of the junction unmatched. This CDR3 comprises 14 residues. The CDR3 region is CASSQTGTGLQLYF. CDR3 bases: TGCGCCAGCAGCCAGACCGGGACAGGGCTCCAATTGTACTTC.

This clonotype was seen once. The chain recombines TRBV7-3 with TRBJ2-3; D tentatively fits TRBD1 or TRBD2 (5 bases each). Germline CDR1 SGHTA, CDR2 FQGTGA. This CDR3 has 13 amino acids. With 5 bases removed from V and 6 bases from J, the gap between germline ends came to 12 bases. The DNA for the CDR3 is TGTGCCAGCAGCCTCATAGGGGACGATACGCAGTATTTT. It codes for CASSLIGDDTQYF.